This TCR beta chain was sequenced for a study of T cell responses to AZD1222 COVID-19 vaccine. Points on this clone: The target antigen is unknown.

Regarding the study as a whole: Females made up more of the donors, who were largely white British, and clonal diversity may have come out too low. Distributed over spike, vaccine-associated CD4 TCRs predominated at 160-218 and 743-854. The study sampled repertoires only after the peak T cell response.

From germline, CDR1 is LGHDT and CDR2 YNNKEL (reference sequence). This CDR3 is 14 amino acids long. V lost 4 bases and J lost 10; bases outside the gene matches: 7. TCRdb's copy holds only in-frame clones and misses some; the assay was immunoSEQ multiplex PCR. The sample holds roughly 140,000 clones; roughly 90% are singletons and the top ten take about 1.5%. This TCR was recovered from an adult who received the AZD1222 COVID-19 vaccine. The specimen comprised peripheral blood, sampled 28 days after the second AZD1222 dose. The J gene is TRBJ1-6, the V gene TRBV3-1 (or the pseudogene TRBV3-2); 7 bases line up with TRBD1. The CDR3 sequence: CASSPGGNGSPLHF. In DNA form, the CDR3 reads TGTGCCAGCAGCCCAGGGGGGAATGGGTCACCCCTCCACTTT.